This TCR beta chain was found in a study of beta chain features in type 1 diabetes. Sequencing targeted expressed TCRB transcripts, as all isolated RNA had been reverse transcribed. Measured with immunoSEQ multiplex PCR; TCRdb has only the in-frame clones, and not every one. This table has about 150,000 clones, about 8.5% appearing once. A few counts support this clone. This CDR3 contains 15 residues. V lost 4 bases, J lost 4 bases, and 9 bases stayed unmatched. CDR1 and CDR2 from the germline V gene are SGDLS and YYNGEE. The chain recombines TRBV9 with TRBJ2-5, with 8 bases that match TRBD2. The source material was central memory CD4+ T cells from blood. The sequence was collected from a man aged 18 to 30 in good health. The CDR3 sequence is CASSLSERETETQYF. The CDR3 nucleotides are TGTGCCAGCAGCCTCAGCGAGCGGGAGACAGAGACCCAGTACTTC.